The rows below give T cell receptor beta chains drawn from one sample of a study of CD8+ T cells in alopecia areata. Only in-frame clones appear in the TCRdb table, and some are missing; sequencing was by immunoSEQ multiplex PCR. This table holds 150,000 to 200,000 clones, around three fifths found once. The sequencing used CD4+ T cells sorted from blood, collected at week 24, from a patient treated with tofacitinib. These receptors were collected from a human donor with alopecia areata. CDR3s include the opening cysteine and the closing phenylalanine or tryptophan. Each record gives: clone size, D gene, V gene, J gene, CDR3 protein, CDR3 DNA. A D gene is named only where the DNA matches it firmly. Size is omitted from some rows. Given values are once, few, many or a class for expanded clones.

size: .; D: .; V: TRBV5-4; J: TRBJ2-6; CDR3: CASSLGPELAGANVLTF; DNA: TGTGCCAGCAGCTTGGGCCCCGAACTAGCTGGGGCCAACGTCCTGACTTTC
size: .; D: .; V: TRBV5-1; J: TRBJ1-6; CDR3: CASTPEWGAGSPLHF; DNA: TGCGCCAGCACCCCTGAGTGGGGGGCCGGTTCACCCCTCCACTTT
size: .; D: TRBD1; V: TRBV29-1; J: TRBJ1-2; CDR3: CSVPGPGQGAKGYTF; DNA: TGCAGCGTACCAGGTCCGGGACAGGGGGCAAAGGGCTACACCTTC
size: .; D: TRBD1; V: TRBV25-1; J: TRBJ2-3; CDR3: CASSEYQGETDTQYF; DNA: TGTGCCAGCAGTGAATATCAGGGGGAAACAGATACGCAGTATTTT
size: .; D: .; V: TRBV7-8; J: TRBJ1-5; CDR3: CASSLAHRVISQPQHF; DNA: TGTGCCAGCAGCTTAGCGCACAGGGTGATAAGTCAGCCCCAGCATTTT
size: .; D: TRBD1; V: TRBV12-5; J: TRBJ2-1; CDR3: CASGLVIRGLGNEQFF; DNA: TGTGCTAGTGGTTTGGTAATTAGGGGGCTCGGGAATGAGCAGTTCTTC
size: few; D: .; V: TRBV30; J: TRBJ1-5; CDR3: CAWSVLGGHQPQHF; DNA: TGTGCCTGGAGTGTACTGGGGGGACATCAGCCCCAGCATTTT
size: .; D: TRBD1; V: TRBV4-1; J: TRBJ1-6; CDR3: CASSPPTGQGHSPLHF; DNA: TGCGCCAGCAGCCCTCCGACGGGACAGGGGCATTCACCCCTCCACTTT
size: .; D: .; V: TRBV30; J: TRBJ1-4; CDR3: CAWSVSGGRREKLFF; DNA: TGTGCCTGGAGTGTATCGGGGGGTCGGAGAGAAAAACTGTTTTTT
size: many; D: .; V: TRBV7-2; J: TRBJ2-7; CDR3: CASSHGHSYEQYF; DNA: TGTGCCAGCAGCCATGGACATTCCTACGAGCAGTACTTC
size: .; D: .; V: TRBV27; J: TRBJ1-4; CDR3: CASTMSIAPGARRQKLFF; DNA: TGTGCCAGCACCATGAGCATCGCACCCGGGGCAAGGCGGCAAAAACTGTTTTTT
size: .; D: .; V: TRBV30; J: TRBJ1-1; CDR3: CAWSRQSSGTEAFF; DNA: TGTGCCTGGAGTAGACAGTCCTCGGGCACTGAAGCTTTCTTT
size: many; D: .; V: TRBV30; J: TRBJ1-1; CDR3: CAWSDIRGTEAFF; DNA: TGTGCCTGGAGTGATATCAGGGGTACTGAAGCTTTCTTT
size: .; D: .; V: TRBV27; J: TRBJ1-5; CDR3: CASSLIPGGNQPQHF; DNA: TGTGCCAGCAGTTTAATTCCGGGGGGTAATCAGCCCCAGCATTTT
size: .; D: .; V: TRBV9; J: TRBJ1-5; CDR3: CASGGLSNQPQHF; DNA: TGTGCCAGCGGCGGACTTAGCAATCAGCCCCAGCATTTT
size: .; D: .; V: TRBV7-2; J: TRBJ1-6; CDR3: CASSPGSLRDTLHF; DNA: TGTGCCAGCAGCCCCGGGAGCCTCAGGGACACCCTCCACTTT
size: .; D: TRBD2; V: TRBV4-3; J: TRBJ2-7; CDR3: CASSPGLAAYEQYF; DNA: TGCGCCAGCAGCCCTGGACTAGCAGCCTACGAGCAGTACTTC
size: few; D: TRBD1; V: TRBV29-1; J: TRBJ2-1; CDR3: CSGTGASYNEQFF; DNA: TGCAGCGGAACAGGGGCCTCCTACAATGAGCAGTTCTTC
size: .; D: TRBD2; V: TRBV30; J: TRBJ2-3; CDR3: CAWSVRGGAQYF; DNA: TGTGCCTGGAGTGTACGGGGGGGAGCGCAGTATTTT
size: .; D: .; V: TRBV30; J: TRBJ1-2; CDR3: CAWSAQTNYGYTF; DNA: TGTGCCTGGAGTGCACAGACTAACTATGGCTACACCTTC
size: .; D: TRBD1; V: TRBV7-2; J: TRBJ1-5; CDR3: CASSLGQGASQPQHF; DNA: TGTGCCAGCAGCTTAGGACAGGGGGCTAGTCAGCCCCAGCATTTT
size: .; D: TRBD1; V: TRBV2; J: TRBJ2-2; CDR3: CASSDPGQGTGELFF; DNA: TGTGCCAGCAGTGACCCCGGACAGGGCACCGGGGAGCTGTTTTTT
size: few; D: TRBD2; V: TRBV7-8; J: TRBJ2-7; CDR3: CASGLAGGLSYEQYF; DNA: TGTGCCAGTGGACTAGCGGGGGGACTCTCCTACGAGCAGTACTTC
size: .; D: .; V: TRBV30; J: TRBJ2-3; CDR3: CAWSVRGGDTQYF; DNA: TGTGCCTGGAGTGTCAGGGGTGGGGATACGCAGTATTTT
size: .; D: .; V: TRBV6-1; J: TRBJ2-3; CDR3: CASRGGAANTDTQYF; DNA: TGTGCCAGCCGCGGCGGGGCGGCTAACACAGATACGCAGTATTTT
size: few; D: TRBD1; V: TRBV5-1; J: TRBJ1-2; CDR3: CASSYGTEYGYTF; DNA: TGCGCCAGCAGCTACGGGACAGAGTATGGCTACACCTTC